Reported below is one T cell receptor (beta chain). This sample is part of a study of T cell responses to AZD1222 COVID-19 vaccine. Recipients boosted at about 4 weeks or about 12 weeks are pooled. V was trimmed by 0 bases and J by 4 bases, leaving 9 bases between them. CDR3 length equals 14 residues. Germline values: CDR1 MNHEY, CDR2 SMNVEV (reference sequence). Sequencing was performed with immunoSEQ multiplex PCR; in TCRdb, only in-frame clones are kept and a portion is missing. The sample has around 110,000 clones; roughly 93% are singletons. This sample comprised peripheral blood, obtained 28 days after the second AZD1222 dose. The clonotype comes from an adult who received the AZD1222 COVID-19 vaccine. The chain carries TRBV27 and TRBJ1-2; tentatively, D is TRBD1 (5 bases). The CDR3 loop reads CASSLSGTVYGYTF. As DNA, the CDR3 is TGTGCCAGCAGTTTATCGGGGACTGTCTATGGCTACACCTTC.